The clone carrying this T cell receptor beta chain was seen only a few times. What it binds is not known. This sample was taken from a study of vaccination and CD4 T cells after COVID-19. With 7 bases removed from V and 3 bases from J, the gap between germline ends came to 15 bases. This CDR3 region has 14 residues. Per the germline V gene, CDR1 is MNHNS and CDR2 is SASEGT. The assay that was used to sequence DNA from cultured CD4+ T cells was the Oncomine TCR Beta short-read assay. MiXCR was run by TCRdb on the PCR reads, yielding one entry per CDR3 protein. The top ten hold about a sixth of the sample, which has approximately 15,000 distinct CDR3 sequences, roughly 31% seen once. Treatment here: approximately 10-day PBMC culture with coronavirus spike peptide pools or control peptides (ViraFEST assay).

The origin of this receptor is a human donor with COVID-19. Sequenced input: cultured CD4+ T cells from blood. This rearrangement joins TRBV6-1 to TRBJ1-1; a possible D gene is TRBD1 (5 bases). In DNA, the CDR3 is TGTGCCAGCATCGGGTTTCAGGGTCACACTGAAGCTTTCTTT. Translating it yields CASIGFQGHTEAFF.